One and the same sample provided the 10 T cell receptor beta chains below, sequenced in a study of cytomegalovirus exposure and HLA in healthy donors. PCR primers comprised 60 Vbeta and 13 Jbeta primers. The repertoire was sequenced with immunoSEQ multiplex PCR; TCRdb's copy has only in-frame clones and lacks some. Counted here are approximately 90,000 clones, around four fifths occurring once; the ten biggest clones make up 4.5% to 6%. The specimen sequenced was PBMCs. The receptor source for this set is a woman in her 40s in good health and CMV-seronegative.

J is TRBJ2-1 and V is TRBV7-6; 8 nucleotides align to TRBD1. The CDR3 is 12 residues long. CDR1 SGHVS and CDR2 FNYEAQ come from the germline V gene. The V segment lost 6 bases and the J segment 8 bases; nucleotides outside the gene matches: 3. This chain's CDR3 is CASSHRGDEQFF. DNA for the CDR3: TGTGCCAGCAGTCACAGGGGGGATGAGCAGTTCTTC.

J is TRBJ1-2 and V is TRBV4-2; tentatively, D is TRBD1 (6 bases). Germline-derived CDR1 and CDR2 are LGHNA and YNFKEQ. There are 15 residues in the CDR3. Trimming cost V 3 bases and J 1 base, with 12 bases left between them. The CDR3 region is CASSQGGGGNYGYTF. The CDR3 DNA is TGTGCCAGCAGCCAGGGGGGAGGGGGTAACTATGGCTACACCTTC.

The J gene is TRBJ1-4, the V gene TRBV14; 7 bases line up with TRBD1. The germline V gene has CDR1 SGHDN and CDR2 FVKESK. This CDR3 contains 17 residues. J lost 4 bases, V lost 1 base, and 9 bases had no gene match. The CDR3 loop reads CASSQGQGAGVNEKLFF. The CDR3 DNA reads TGTGCCAGCAGCCAAGGACAGGGCGCCGGGGTTAATGAAAAACTGTTTTTT.

The CDR3 region has the DNA TGTGCCAGCAGCTTTACCGGGACAGGGACCTACGAGCAGTACTTC. It specifies CASSFTGTGTYEQYF. The V call is TRBV13, the J call TRBJ2-7; TRBD1 agrees at 9 bases. The J segment lost 2 bases and the V segment lost 3 bases, leaving 5 bases of the junction unmatched. This CDR3 is built from 15 residues. Germline CDR1 is PRHDT and CDR2 is FYEKMQ (reference sequence).

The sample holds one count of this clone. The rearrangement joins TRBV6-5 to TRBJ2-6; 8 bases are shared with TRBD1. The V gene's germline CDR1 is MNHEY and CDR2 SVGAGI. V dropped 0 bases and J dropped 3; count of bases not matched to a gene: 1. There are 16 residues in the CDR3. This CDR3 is CASSYSTGGGANVLTF. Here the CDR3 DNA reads TGTGCCAGCAGTTACTCCACAGGGGGTGGGGCCAACGTCCTGACTTTC.

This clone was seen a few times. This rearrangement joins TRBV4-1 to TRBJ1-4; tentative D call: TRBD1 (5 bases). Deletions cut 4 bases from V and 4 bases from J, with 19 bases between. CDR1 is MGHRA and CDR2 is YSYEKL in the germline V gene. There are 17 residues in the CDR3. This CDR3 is CASSPRPSTADNEKLFF. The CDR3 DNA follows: TGCGCCAGCAGCCCCCGCCCTTCGACAGCAGATAATGAAAAACTGTTTTTT.

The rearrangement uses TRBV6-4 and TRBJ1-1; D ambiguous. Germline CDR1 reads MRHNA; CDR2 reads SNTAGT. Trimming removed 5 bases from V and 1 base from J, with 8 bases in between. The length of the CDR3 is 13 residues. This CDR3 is CASSLDTNTEAFF. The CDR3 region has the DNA TGTGCCAGCAGTTTAGACACGAACACTGAAGCTTTCTTT.

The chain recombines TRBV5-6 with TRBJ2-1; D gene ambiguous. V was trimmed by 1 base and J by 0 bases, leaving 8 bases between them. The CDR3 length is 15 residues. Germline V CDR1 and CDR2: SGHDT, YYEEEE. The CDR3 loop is CASSLSSSSYNEQFF. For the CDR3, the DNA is TGTGCCAGCAGCTTGAGTAGTAGCTCCTACAATGAGCAGTTCTTC.

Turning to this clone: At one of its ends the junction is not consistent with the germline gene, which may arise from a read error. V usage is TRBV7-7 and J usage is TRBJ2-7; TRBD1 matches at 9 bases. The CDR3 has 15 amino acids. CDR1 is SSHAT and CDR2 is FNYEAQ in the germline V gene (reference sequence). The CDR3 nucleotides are TGTGCTAGCAGCCCCGGGACAGGGAAAAGATCCGAGCAGTACTTC. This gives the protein CASSPGTGKRSEQYF.

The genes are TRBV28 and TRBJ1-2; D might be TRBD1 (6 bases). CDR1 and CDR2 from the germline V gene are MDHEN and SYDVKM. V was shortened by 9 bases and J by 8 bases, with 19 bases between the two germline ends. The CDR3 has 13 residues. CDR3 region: CASDYRVLGGYTF. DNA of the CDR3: TGTGCCAGTGACTACAGGGTCCTTGGGGGCTACACCTTC.